One T cell receptor (beta chain) is described in this entry. This specimen belongs to a study of blood T cell repertoires in COVID-19. Overall study: The cDNA or gDNA used as material had been derived from T cells, B-cell-depleted T cells, or PBMCs.

In germline, CDR1 is SGHRS, CDR2 YFSETQ. V was pared by 0 bases and J by 8 bases, with 14 bases between. The CDR3 length is 15 residues. Per the study methods: How many nucleated cells were present was estimated from reference gene primer amplification. The data were produced by immunoSEQ multiplex PCR, yet TCRdb's version contains in-frame clones alone and is incomplete. V, J and clone size reflect that table, while D and trimming were determined from the DNA. The data contain tens of thousands of clones, roughly 88% of them singletons. The J gene is TRBJ1-4, the V gene TRBV5-1; weak D call: TRBD1 (6 bases). Sequenced: peripheral blood. This TCR came from a man between 60 and 75 years old with acute or convalescent COVID-19. This CDR3 reads CASSLARGAGEKLFF. DNA of the CDR3: TGCGCCAGCAGCTTGGCCCGGGGGGCAGGAGAAAAACTGTTTTTT.